Each of the 12 T cell receptor beta chains below was sequenced from the same sample in a study of T cells in Graves' hyperthyroidism and ophthalmopathy (dated by TCRdb to between 2018 and 2020). The library relied on multiplex PCR. Instrument on record: Illumina HiSeq 2000. Amplification of TCR beta CDR3 regions was carried out from RNA transcripts. The TCR CDR3 was subjected to a first round of RT-PCR using the HTBI primer set and the Qiagen OneStep RT-PCR kit. TCRdb redid the processing of the public reads, applying fastp at Q25 and MiXCR, and retained in-frame beta chains. Every CDR3 protein is listed once, alongside the most common genes and DNA of its rows. The sample records 300,000 to 350,000 distinct CDR3 sequences, 16% of which are singletons. The top ten hold 33% of the sample. Source material: blood. The receptors stem from a man younger than 40 with Graves' hyperthyroidism.

This clonotype has a count of ten or more. The V call is TRBV30, the J call TRBJ1-1; D is perhaps TRBD1 (6 bases). This CDR3 is built from 15 residues. V was pared by 3 bases and J by 3 bases, with 17 bases between. Per the germline V gene, CDR1 is GTSNPN and CDR2 is SVGIG (reference sequence). CDR3 nucleotides: TGTGCCTGGAGGCAGGGGACCTTGGTGGACACTGAAGCTTTCTTT. It yields the protein CAWRQGTLVDTEAFF.

This clonotype was recorded a few times. In nucleotides, the CDR3 is TGTGCCAGTAGTCTCGGACAGGGGGTCACTGAAGCTTTCTTT. It specifies CASSLGQGVTEAFF. The chain couples TRBV19 to TRBJ1-1; 10 positions agree with TRBD1. J was trimmed by 4 bases and V by 5 bases; bases with no gene match: 4. Germline V gene data show CDR1 as LNHDA and CDR2 as SQIVND (reference sequence). CDR3 length: 14 residues.

The rearrangement joins TRBV4-1 to TRBJ1-1; no reliable D call. The CDR3 totals 14 residues. Trimming cost V 1 base and J 6 bases, with 12 bases left between them. Germline V CDR1 and CDR2: MGHRA, YSYEKL. The CDR3 DNA reads TGCGCCAGCAGCCAAGGGAACCGGGTCTCTGAAGCTTTCTTT. This encodes CASSQGNRVSEAFF.

This clonotype turned up a few times. V and J are TRBV5-1 and TRBJ2-1; TRBD1 aligns across 7 bases. Germline CDR1 SGHRS, CDR2 YFSETQ. Germline trimming cut 4 bases from V and 3 bases from J; bases unmatched to any gene: 4. The CDR3 runs 14 residues. CDR3 sequence reads: CASSEGDSYNEQFF. CDR3 nucleotides: TGCGCCAGCAGCGAAGGGGACAGCTACAATGAGCAGTTCTTC. Full variable domain (remainder filled in from reference TRBV5-1 and TRBJ2-1): KAGVTQTPRYLIKTRGQQVTLSCSPISGHRSVSWYQQTPGQGLQFLFEYFSETQRNKGNFPGRFSGRQFSNSRSEMNVSTLELGDSALYLCASSEGDSYNEQFFGPGTRLTVL.

This clonotype turned up a few times. The chain carries TRBV19 and TRBJ1-2, with 9 bases that match TRBD1. Looked up from germline, CDR1 is LNHDA and CDR2 is SQIVND (reference sequence). Trimming removed 3 bases from V and 8 bases from J; junction bases left unmatched: 16. The CDR3 has 17 residues. CDR3 sequence: CASSIRRRQGVVIGYTF. The CDR3 coding sequence is TGTGCCAGTAGTATCCGGCGTCGACAGGGGGTTGTGATCGGCTACACCTTC.

This clonotype has a count of ten or more. The rearrangement joins TRBV12-3 or TRBV12-4 to TRBJ2-1; 9 bases are a match to TRBD1. This CDR3 is 14 amino acids long. Trimming took 8 bases from V and 6 from J; bases not matched to a gene: 8. CDR3 residues: CASGRDRVGNEQFF. The DNA of the CDR3 is TGTGCCAGCGGCCGGGACAGGGTGGGCAATGAGCAGTTCTTC.

The DNA for the CDR3 is TGTGCCAGCAGCCCCATTTTGAACGAGCAGTACTTC. Its translation is CASSPILNEQYF. The chain joins TRBV7-9 to TRBJ2-7; D ambiguous. Germline-derived CDR1 and CDR2 are SEHNR and FQNEAQ (reference sequence). Trimming pared 5 bases from V and 5 bases from J, leaving 10 bases between. The CDR3 length is 12 residues.

V usage is TRBV3-1 and J usage is TRBJ1-3; no definite D call. CDR1 and CDR2 (germline): LGHDT, YNNKEL (reference sequence). V was trimmed by 6 bases and J by 8 bases, leaving 11 bases between them. The CDR3 totals 12 residues. The CDR3 DNA reads TGTGCCAGCAGTTTCCGGGGTTACACCATATATTTT. Amino acids: CASSFRGYTIYF.

This clonotype was recorded at least ten times. The chain has TRBV7-2 and TRBJ2-3; TRBD1 might be the D (5 bases). This CDR3 contains 16 residues. Germline V gene sequence: CDR1 SGHTA, CDR2 FQGNSA. Trimming took off 2 bases at V and 2 bases at J, with 14 bases between the two ends. CDR3 in amino acids: CASSLILTGLTDTQYF. As DNA, the CDR3 is TGTGCCAGCAGCTTAATTTTAACAGGCCTCACAGATACGCAGTATTTT. The complete variable domain, with remaining parts taken from reference TRBV7-2 and TRBJ2-3, reads GAGVSQSPSNKVTEKGKDVELRCDPISGHTALYWYRQSLGQGLEFLIYFQGNSAPDKSGLPSDRFSAERTGGSVSTLTIQRTQQEDSAVYLCASSLILTGLTDTQYFGPGTRLTVL.

The table lists this clonotype with a few counts. J is TRBJ2-2 and V is TRBV20-1; possible D gene TRBD1, 5 bases. Trimming took 0 bases from V and 2 from J, leaving 10 bases between them. The germline V gene has CDR1 DFQATT and CDR2 SNEGSKA (reference sequence). The CDR3 totals 15 residues. The CDR3 region is CSARDRVVNTGELFF. CDR3 coding DNA: TGCAGTGCTAGAGACAGGGTGGTCAACACCGGGGAGCTGTTTTTT.

This clonotype showed up just a few times. The chain is built from TRBV29-1 and TRBJ2-1, with D uncertain. The CDR3 covers 14 residues. Trimming stripped 6 bases from V and 0 bases from J, with 12 bases between. CDR1 is SQVTM, CDR2 ANQGSEA, per germline. The CDR3 loop is CSVPGAPSYNEQFF. CDR3 nucleotides: TGCAGCGTCCCAGGAGCACCCTCCTACAATGAGCAGTTCTTC.

The J gene is TRBJ2-1, the V gene TRBV7-2; 10 bases align to TRBD1. CDR1 and CDR2 (germline): SGHTA, FQGNSA. The V gene end was trimmed by 6 bases and the J gene end by 8 bases; junction bases not matched to a gene: 7. The CDR3 loop spans 14 amino acids. In DNA, the CDR3 is TGTGCCAGCAGTACCACGACAGGGGGCGATGAGCAGTTCTTC. Translated: CASSTTTGGDEQFF.